The 10 T cell receptor beta chains below come from one sample, sequenced in a study of blood T cell repertoires in COVID-19. TCRdb's table, derived via immunoSEQ multiplex PCR, lists solely in-frame clones and lacks some. In the table there are fewer than 250,000 clones, roughly four fifths of which are singletons. The specimen sequenced was PBMCs or T cells enriched from blood (not recorded which). These TCRs come from a woman aged 40-49 years who had been exposed to COVID-19.

This chain connects TRBV19 to TRBJ1-2; TRBD1 agrees at 9 bases. The junction had 7 bases not matched to a gene; V was cut back by 6 bases and J by 8 bases. Germline V gives CDR1 LNHDA, CDR2 SQIVND (reference sequence). This CDR3 is built from 13 residues. CDR3 DNA: TGTGCCAGTAGACAGGGGGCGATTCGGGGCTACACCTTC. This codes for CASRQGAIRGYTF.

The CDR3 region is CATSRVRQLNTEAFF. CDR3 sequence (DNA): TGTGCCACCAGCAGAGTTCGACAGTTGAACACTGAAGCTTTCTTT. The chain links TRBV15 to TRBJ1-1; tentative D call: TRBD1 (5 bases). Trimming took off 1 base at V and 0 bases at J, with 9 bases between the two ends. The CDR3 extends over 15 amino acids. In germline, CDR1 is LNHNV, CDR2 YYDKDF (reference sequence).

The chain uses TRBV30 and TRBJ1-5, with a tentative D call TRBD1 (5 bases). CDR3 length: 14 amino acids. V gave up 4 bases and J gave up 3 bases, with 13 bases separating them. The germline V gene encodes CDR1 GTSNPN and CDR2 SVGIG (reference sequence). CDR3 sequence reads: CAWTPRQLNQPQHF. Written as DNA, the CDR3 is TGTGCCTGGACTCCCCGACAGCTCAATCAGCCCCAGCATTTT. Supplemented by reference TRBV30 and TRBJ1-5, the full variable domain reads SQTIHQWPATLVQPVGSPLSLECTVEGTSNPNLYWYRQAAGRGLQLLFYSVGIGQISSEVPQNLSASRPQDRQFILSSKKLLLSDSGFYLCAWTPRQLNQPQHFGDGTRLSIL.

The chain recombines TRBV10-3 with TRBJ2-3; D is perhaps TRBD1 (6 bases). This CDR3 is 13 amino acids long. Germline V gene sequence: CDR1 ENHRY, CDR2 SYGVKD. V lost 6 bases, J lost 7 bases, and 14 bases lay in between. The CDR3 sequence is CAISGDGTNTQYF. The CDR3 DNA follows: TGTGCCATCAGCGGGGACGGGACAAATACGCAGTATTTT.

This chain joins TRBV9 and TRBJ2-7; 8 bases agree with TRBD2. Germline CDR1 reads SGDLS; CDR2 reads YYNGEE. The CDR3 totals 16 residues. The V gene end was trimmed by 0 bases and the J gene end by 4 bases; junction bases not matched to a gene: 9. CDR3 DNA: TGTGCCAGCAGCGTAGCTGGCAGCGGGGGCGATTACGAGCAGTACTTC. Protein product: CASSVAGSGGDYEQYF.

This chain connects TRBV5-1 to TRBJ2-7, with 8 nucleotides matching TRBD1. Trimming cost V 0 bases and J 4 bases; bases outside gene matches: 0. The CDR3 spans 13 residues. Germline assignment: CDR1 SGHRS and CDR2 YFSETQ. CDR3 region: CASSLGTGYEQYF. The CDR3, as DNA: TGCGCCAGCAGCTTGGGGACAGGGTACGAGCAGTACTTC. Complete variable domain (other parts from reference TRBV5-1 and TRBJ2-7): KAGVTQTPRYLIKTRGQQVTLSCSPISGHRSVSWYQQTPGQGLQFLFEYFSETQRNKGNFPGRFSGRQFSNSRSEMNVSTLELGDSALYLCASSLGTGYEQYFGPGTRLTVT.

This rearrangement joins TRBV15 to TRBJ1-2; TRBD1 is a possible D gene (5 bases). V lost 0 bases, J lost 5 bases, and 10 bases lay in between. From germline, CDR1 is LNHNV and CDR2 YYDKDF (reference sequence). This CDR3 is 14 amino acids long. CDR3 amino acids: CATSRDQGRYGYTF. The CDR3 DNA reads TGTGCCACCAGCAGAGACCAGGGCCGATATGGCTACACCTTC.

This sequence joins TRBV7-9 and TRBJ2-5; 7 bases are a match to TRBD1. Germline V CDR1 and CDR2: SEHNR, FQNEAQ (reference sequence). V gave up 5 bases and J gave up 0 bases; unmatched junction bases: 6. This CDR3 is 15 amino acids long. The CDR3 is CASSSTGDNQETQYF. CDR3 in DNA: TGTGCCAGCAGCAGCACAGGGGATAACCAAGAGACCCAGTACTTC.

The V call is TRBV10-1, the J call TRBJ1-5; no firm D call. The CDR3 covers 13 residues. Trimming shortened V by 2 bases and J by 2 bases, and 4 bases separated the two germline ends. Germline CDR1 reads WNHNN; CDR2 reads SYGVQD (reference sequence). This chain's CDR3 is CASSEPGNQPQHF. CDR3 bases: TGCGCCAGCAGTGAGCCAGGCAATCAGCCCCAGCATTTT.

The J gene is TRBJ1-4, the V gene TRBV5-4; possible D gene TRBD1, 6 bases. Trimming took 0 bases from V and 7 from J, leaving 13 bases between them. This CDR3 is built from 15 residues. Germline V gene lookup returns CDR1 SGHNT and CDR2 YYREEE (reference sequence). The CDR3 sequence is CASSLDPQGPEKLFF. The CDR3 coding sequence is TGTGCCAGCAGCTTGGATCCCCAGGGGCCTGAAAAACTGTTTTTT. Supplemented by reference TRBV5-4 and TRBJ1-4, the full variable domain reads ETGVTQSPTHLIKTRGQQVTLRCSSQSGHNTVSWYQQALGQGPQFIFQYYREEENGRGNFPPRFSGLQFPNYSSELNVNALELDDSALYLCASSLDPQGPEKLFFGSGTQLSVL.